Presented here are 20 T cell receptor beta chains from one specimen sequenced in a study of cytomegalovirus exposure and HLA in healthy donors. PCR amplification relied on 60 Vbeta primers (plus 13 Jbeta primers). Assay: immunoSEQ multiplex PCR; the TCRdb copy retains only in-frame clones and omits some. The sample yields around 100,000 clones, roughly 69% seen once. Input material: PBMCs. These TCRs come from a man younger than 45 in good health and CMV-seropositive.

CDR3 nucleotides: TGTGCCAGCAGTGAACCCCGAGGGGAAGCTTTCTTT. As protein: CASSEPRGEAFF. J is TRBJ1-1 and V is TRBV25-1; D unclear. V lost 2 bases, J lost 8 bases, and 9 bases lay in between. The CDR3 runs 12 residues. Germline assignment: CDR1 MGHDK and CDR2 SYGVNS.

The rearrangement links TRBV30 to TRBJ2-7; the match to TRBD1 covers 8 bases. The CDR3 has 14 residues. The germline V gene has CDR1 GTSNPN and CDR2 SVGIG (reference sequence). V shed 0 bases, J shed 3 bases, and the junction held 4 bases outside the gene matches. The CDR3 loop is CAWSVGTGIYEQYF. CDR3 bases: TGTGCCTGGAGTGTCGGGACAGGTATCTACGAGCAGTACTTC.

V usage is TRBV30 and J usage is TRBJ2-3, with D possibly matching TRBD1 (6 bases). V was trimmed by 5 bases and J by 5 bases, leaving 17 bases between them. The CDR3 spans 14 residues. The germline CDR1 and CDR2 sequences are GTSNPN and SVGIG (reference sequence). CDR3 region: CAWDKQGGGDTQYF. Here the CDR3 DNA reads TGTGCCTGGGACAAACAGGGTGGGGGAGATACGCAGTATTTT.

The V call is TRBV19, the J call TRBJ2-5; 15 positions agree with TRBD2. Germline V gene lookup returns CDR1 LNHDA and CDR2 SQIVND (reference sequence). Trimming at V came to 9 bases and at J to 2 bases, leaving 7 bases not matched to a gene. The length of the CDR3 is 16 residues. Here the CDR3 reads CASGLAGGRGQETQYF. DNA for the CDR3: TGTGCCAGCGGACTAGCGGGGGGGCGGGGACAAGAGACCCAGTACTTC.

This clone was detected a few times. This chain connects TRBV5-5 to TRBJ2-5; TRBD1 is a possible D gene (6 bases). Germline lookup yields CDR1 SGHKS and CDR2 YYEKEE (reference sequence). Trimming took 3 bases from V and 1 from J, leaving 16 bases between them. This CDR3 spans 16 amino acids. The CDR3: CASSWLLGQPQETQYF. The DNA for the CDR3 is TGTGCCAGCAGCTGGCTCCTCGGACAGCCCCAAGAGACCCAGTACTTC. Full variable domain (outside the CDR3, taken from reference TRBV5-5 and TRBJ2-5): DAGVTQSPTHLIKTRGQQVTLRCSPISGHKSVSWYQQVLGQGPQFIFQYYEKEERGRGNFPDRFSARQFPNYSSELNVNALLLGDSALYLCASSWLLGQPQETQYFGPGTRLLVL.

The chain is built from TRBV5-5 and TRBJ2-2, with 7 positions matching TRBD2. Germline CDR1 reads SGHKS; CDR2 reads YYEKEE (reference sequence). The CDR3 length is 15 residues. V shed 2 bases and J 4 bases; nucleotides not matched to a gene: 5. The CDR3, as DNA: TGTGCCAGCAGCTTCGGTCGGGGGGTCACCGGGGAGCTGTTTTTT. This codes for CASSFGRGVTGELFF.

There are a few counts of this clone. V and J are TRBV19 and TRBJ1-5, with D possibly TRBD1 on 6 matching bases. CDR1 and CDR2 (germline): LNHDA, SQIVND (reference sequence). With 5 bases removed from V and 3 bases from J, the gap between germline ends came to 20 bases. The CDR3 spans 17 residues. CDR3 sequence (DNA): TGTGCCAGTAGTGCTGGACAGCCCTCCGAAATCAATCAGCCCCAGCATTTT. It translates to CASSAGQPSEINQPQHF.

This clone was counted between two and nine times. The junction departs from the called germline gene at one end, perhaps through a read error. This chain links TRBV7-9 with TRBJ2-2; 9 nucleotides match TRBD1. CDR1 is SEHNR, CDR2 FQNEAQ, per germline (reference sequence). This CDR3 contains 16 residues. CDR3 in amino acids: CSSSYKGQGGAGELFF. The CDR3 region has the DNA TGTTCCAGCAGCTACAAGGGACAGGGAGGCGCCGGGGAGCTGTTTTTT.

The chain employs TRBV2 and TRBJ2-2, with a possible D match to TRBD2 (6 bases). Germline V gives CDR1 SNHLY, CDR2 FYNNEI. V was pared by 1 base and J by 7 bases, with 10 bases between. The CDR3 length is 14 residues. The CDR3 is CASSEGLGLGELFF. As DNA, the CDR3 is TGTGCCAGCAGTGAAGGTTTGGGACTCGGGGAGCTGTTTTTT.

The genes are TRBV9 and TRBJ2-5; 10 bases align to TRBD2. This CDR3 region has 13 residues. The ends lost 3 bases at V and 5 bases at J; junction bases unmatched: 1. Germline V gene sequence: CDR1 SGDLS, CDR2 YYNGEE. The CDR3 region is CASSASGGETQYF. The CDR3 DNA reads TGTGCCAGCAGCGCTAGCGGGGGCGAGACCCAGTACTTC.

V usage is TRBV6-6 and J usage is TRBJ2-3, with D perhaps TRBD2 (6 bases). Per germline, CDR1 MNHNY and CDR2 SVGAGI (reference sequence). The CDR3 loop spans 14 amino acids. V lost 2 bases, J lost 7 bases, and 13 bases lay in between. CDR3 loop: CASSYRTGVNTQYF. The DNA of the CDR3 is TGTGCCAGCAGTTACAGGACGGGAGTGAATACGCAGTATTTT.

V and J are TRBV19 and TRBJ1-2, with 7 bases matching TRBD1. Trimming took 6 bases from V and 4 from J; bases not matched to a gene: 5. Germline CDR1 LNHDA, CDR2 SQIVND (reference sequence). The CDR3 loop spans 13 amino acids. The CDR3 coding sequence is TGTGCCAGTAGCTCCGGGACAGTCTATGGCTACACCTTC. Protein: CASSSGTVYGYTF.

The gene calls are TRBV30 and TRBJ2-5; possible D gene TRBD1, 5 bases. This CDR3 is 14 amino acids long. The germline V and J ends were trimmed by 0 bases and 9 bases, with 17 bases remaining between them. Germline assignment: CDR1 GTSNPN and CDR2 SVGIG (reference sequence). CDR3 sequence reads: CAWSVVQGWGAQYF. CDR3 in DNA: TGTGCCTGGAGTGTGGTCCAGGGCTGGGGCGCCCAGTACTTC. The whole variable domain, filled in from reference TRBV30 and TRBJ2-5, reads SQTIHQWPATLVQPVGSPLSLECTVEGTSNPNLYWYRQAAGRGLQLLFYSVGIGQISSEVPQNLSASRPQDRQFILSSKKLLLSDSGFYLCAWSVVQGWGAQYFGPGTRLLVL.

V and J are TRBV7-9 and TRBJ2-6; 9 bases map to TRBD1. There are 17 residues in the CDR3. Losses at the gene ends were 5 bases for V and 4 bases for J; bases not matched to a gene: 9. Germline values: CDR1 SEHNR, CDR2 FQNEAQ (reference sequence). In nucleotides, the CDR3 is TGTGCCAGCAGCCCTCCGGGACAGGGAACCGGGGCCAACGTCCTGACTTTC. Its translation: CASSPPGQGTGANVLTF.

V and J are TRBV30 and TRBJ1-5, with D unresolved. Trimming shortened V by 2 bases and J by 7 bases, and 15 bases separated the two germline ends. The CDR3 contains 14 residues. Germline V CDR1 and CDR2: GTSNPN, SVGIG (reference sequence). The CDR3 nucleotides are TGTGCCTGGAGTAGAACGGGATTAGGACAGCCCCAGCATTTT. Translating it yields CAWSRTGLGQPQHF.

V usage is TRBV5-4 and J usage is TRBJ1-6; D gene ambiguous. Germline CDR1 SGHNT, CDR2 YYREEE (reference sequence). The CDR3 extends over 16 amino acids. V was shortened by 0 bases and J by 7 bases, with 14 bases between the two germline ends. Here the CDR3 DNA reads TGTGCCAGCAGCTTGGCTGGGAGGGTTGGGAATTCACCCCTCCACTTT. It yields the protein CASSLAGRVGNSPLHF.

In DNA, the CDR3 is TGTGCCAGTACTCTCACGGGGGGTTATGGCTACACCTTC. It specifies CASTLTGGYGYTF. The chain joins TRBV19 to TRBJ1-2, with a weak D call TRBD1 (5 bases). The germline CDR1 and CDR2 sequences are LNHDA and SQIVND (reference sequence). The V and J ends lost 7 bases and 5 bases respectively, with 14 bases between them. This CDR3 is built from 13 residues. Variable domain in full (rest from reference TRBV19 and TRBJ1-2): DGGITQSPKYLFRKEGQNVTLSCEQNLNHDAMYWYRQDPGQGLRLIYYSQIVNDFQKGDIAEGYSVSREKKESFPLTVTSAQKNPTAFYLCASTLTGGYGYTFGSGTRLTVV.

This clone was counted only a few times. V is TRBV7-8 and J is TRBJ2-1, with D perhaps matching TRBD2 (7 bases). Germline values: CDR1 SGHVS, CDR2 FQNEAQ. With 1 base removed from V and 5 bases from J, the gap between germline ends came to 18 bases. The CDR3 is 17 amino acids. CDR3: CASSLVGLGGPDNEQFF. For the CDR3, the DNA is TGTGCCAGCAGCTTAGTCGGGTTGGGGGGGCCGGACAATGAGCAGTTCTTC. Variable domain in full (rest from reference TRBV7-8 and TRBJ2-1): GAGVSQSPRYKVAKRGQDVALRCDPISGHVSLFWYQQALGQGPEFLTYFQNEAQLDKSGLPSDRFFAERPEGSVSTLKIQRTQQEDSAVYLCASSLVGLGGPDNEQFFGPGTRLTVL.

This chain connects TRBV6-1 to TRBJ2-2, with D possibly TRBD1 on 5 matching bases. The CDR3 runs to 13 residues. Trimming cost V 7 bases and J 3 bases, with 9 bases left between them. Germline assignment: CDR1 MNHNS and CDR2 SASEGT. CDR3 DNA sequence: TGTGCCAGCATTCTCAGGGACACCGGGGAGCTGTTTTTT. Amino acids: CASILRDTGELFF.

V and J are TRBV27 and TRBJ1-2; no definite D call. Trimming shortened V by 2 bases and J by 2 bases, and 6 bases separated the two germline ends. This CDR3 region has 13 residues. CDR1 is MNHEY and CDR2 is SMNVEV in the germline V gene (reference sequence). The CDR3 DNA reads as TGTGCCAGCAGTTTAGGGCAGAACTATGGCTACACCTTC. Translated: CASSLGQNYGYTF.